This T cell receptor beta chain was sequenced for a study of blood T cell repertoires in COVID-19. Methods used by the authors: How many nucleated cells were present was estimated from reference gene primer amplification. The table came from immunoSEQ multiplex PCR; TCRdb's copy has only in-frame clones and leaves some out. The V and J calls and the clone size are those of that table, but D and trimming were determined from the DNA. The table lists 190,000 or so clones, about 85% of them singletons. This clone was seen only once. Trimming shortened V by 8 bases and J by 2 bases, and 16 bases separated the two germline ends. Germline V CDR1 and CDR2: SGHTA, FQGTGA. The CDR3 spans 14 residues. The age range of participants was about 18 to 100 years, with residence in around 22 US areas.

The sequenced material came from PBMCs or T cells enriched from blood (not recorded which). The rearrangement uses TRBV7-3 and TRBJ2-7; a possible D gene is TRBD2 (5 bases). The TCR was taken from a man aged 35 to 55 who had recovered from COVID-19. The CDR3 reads CASSPAQRTYEQYF. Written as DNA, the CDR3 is TGTGCCAGCTCCCCGGCACAGCGGACCTACGAGCAGTACTTC.